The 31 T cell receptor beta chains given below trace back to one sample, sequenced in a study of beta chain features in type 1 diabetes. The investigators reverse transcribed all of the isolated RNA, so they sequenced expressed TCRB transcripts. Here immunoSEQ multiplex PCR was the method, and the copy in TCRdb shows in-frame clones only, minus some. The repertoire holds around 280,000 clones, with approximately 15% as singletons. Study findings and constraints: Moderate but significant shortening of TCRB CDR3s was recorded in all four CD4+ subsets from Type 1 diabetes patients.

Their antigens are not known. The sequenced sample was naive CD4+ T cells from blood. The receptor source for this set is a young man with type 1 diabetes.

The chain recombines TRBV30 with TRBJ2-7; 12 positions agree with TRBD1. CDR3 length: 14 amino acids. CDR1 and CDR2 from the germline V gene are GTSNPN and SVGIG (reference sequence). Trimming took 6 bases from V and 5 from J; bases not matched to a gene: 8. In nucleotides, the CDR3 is TGTGCCTGCGAGCCGGGACAGGGGGCCGACGAGCAGTACTTC. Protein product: CACEPGQGADEQYF.

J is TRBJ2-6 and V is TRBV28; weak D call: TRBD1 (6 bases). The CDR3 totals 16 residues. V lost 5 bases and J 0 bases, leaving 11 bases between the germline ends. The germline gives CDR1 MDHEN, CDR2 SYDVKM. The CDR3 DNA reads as TGTGCCAGCAGTACCTACAGGGCCTCTGGGGCCAACGTCCTGACTTTC. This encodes CASSTYRASGANVLTF.

The CDR3 loop is CASSLTSGKEETQYF. The CDR3 nucleotides read TGCGCCAGCAGCTTGACTAGCGGGAAAGAAGAGACCCAGTACTTC. J is TRBJ2-5 and V is TRBV5-1; 10 bases fit TRBD2. The CDR3 runs to 15 residues. J lost 3 bases, V lost 1 base, and 3 bases had no gene match. Germline V gene lookup returns CDR1 SGHRS and CDR2 YFSETQ.

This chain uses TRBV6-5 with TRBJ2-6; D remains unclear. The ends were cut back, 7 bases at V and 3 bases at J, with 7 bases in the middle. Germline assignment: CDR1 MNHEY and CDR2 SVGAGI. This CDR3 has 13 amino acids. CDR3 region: CASNSGGANVLTF. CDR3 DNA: TGTGCCAGCAACTCTGGTGGGGCCAACGTCCTGACTTTC.

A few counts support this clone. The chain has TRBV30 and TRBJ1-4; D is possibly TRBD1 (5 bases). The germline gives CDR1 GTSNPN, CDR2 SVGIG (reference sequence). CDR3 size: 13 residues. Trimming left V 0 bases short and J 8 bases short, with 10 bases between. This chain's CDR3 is CAWSVKGHEKLFF. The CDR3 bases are TGTGCCTGGAGTGTAAAGGGGCACGAAAAACTGTTTTTT.

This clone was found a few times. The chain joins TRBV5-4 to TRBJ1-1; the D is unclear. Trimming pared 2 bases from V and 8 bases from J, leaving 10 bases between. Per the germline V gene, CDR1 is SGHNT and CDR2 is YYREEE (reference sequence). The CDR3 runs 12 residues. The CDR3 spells CASSLQNKEAFF. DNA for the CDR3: TGTGCCAGCAGCTTACAGAATAAAGAAGCTTTCTTT.

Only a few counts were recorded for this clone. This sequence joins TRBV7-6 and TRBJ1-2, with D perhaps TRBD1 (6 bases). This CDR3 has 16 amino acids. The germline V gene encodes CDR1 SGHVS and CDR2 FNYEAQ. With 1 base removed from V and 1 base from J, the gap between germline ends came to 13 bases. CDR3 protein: CASSLVRTENNYGYTF. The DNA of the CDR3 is TGTGCCAGCAGCTTAGTAAGGACAGAGAATAACTATGGCTACACCTTC.

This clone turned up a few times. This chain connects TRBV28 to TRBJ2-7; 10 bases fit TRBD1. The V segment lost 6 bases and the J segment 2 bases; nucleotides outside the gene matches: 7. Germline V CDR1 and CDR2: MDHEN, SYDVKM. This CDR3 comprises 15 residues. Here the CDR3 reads CASRLRDRGPYEQYF. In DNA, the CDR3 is TGTGCCAGCAGGCTCCGGGACAGGGGACCCTACGAGCAGTACTTC. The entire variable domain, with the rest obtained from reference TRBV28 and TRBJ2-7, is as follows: DVKVTQSSRYLVKRTGEKVFLECVQDMDHENMFWYRQDPGLGLRLIYFSYDVKMKEKGDIPEGYSVSREKKERFSLILESASTNQTSMYLCASRLRDRGPYEQYFGPGTRLTVT.

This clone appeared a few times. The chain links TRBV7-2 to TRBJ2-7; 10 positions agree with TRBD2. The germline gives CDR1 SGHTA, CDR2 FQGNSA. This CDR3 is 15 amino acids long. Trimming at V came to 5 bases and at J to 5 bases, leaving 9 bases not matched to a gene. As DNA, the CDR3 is TGTGCCAGCAGCGCTAGCGGGAGCGGATCCCACGAGCAGTACTTC. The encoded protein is CASSASGSGSHEQYF.

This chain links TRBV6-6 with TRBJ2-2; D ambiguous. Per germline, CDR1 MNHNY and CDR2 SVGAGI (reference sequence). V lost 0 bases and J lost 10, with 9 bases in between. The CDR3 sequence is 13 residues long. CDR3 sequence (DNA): TGTGCCAGCAGTTACTCAGCTATGCCGGAGCTGTTTTTT. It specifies CASSYSAMPELFF.

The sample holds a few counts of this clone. In DNA form, the CDR3 reads TGTGCCAGCAGTTTATTGGCGGGAGATCATAACGAGCAGTACTTC. It yields the protein CASSLLAGDHNEQYF. The genes are TRBV28 and TRBJ2-7, with 7 nucleotides matching TRBD2. The V and J ends lost 1 base and 5 bases, in that order; junction bases with no gene match: 8. CDR3 length: 15 amino acids. Germline V CDR1 and CDR2: MDHEN, SYDVKM.

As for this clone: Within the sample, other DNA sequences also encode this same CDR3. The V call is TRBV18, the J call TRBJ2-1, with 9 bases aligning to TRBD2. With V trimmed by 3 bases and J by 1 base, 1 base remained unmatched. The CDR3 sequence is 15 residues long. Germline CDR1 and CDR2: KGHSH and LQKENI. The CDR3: CASSPTSGSYNEQFF. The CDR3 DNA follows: TGTGCCAGCTCACCGACTAGCGGTTCCTACAATGAGCAGTTCTTC.

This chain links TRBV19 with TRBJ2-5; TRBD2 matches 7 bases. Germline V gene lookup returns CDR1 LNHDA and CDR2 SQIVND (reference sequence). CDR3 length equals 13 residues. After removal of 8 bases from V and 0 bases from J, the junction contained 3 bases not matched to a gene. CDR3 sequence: CASLAGNQETQYF. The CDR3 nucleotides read TGTGCCAGTTTAGCGGGTAACCAAGAGACCCAGTACTTC.

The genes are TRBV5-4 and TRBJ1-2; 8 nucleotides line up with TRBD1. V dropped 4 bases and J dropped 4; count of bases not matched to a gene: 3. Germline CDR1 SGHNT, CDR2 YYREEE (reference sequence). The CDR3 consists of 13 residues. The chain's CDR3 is CASSPGQAYGYTF. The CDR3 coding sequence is TGTGCCAGCAGCCCGGGACAGGCCTATGGCTACACCTTC.

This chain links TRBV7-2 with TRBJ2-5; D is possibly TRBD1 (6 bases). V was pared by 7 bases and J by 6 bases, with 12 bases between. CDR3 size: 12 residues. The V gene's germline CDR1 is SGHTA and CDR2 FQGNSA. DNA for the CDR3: TGTGCCAGCACCCAGGGGTCCCAGACCCAGTACTTC. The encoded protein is CASTQGSQTQYF.

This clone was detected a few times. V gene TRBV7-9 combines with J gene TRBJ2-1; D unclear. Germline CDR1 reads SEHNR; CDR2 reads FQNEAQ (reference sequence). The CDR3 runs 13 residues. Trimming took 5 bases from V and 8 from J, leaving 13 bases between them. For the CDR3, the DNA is TGTGCCAGCAGCCCCTCCCAGGTGTATGAGCAGTTCTTC. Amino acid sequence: CASSPSQVYEQFF.

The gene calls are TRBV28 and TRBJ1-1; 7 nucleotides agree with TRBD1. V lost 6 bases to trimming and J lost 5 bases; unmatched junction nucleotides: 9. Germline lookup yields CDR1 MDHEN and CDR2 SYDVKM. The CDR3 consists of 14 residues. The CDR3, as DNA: TGTGCCAGCAGCCGGGGCAGGGGGGCGACTGAAGCTTTCTTT. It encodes CASSRGRGATEAFF. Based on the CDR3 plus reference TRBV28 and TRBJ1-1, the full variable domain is DVKVTQSSRYLVKRTGEKVFLECVQDMDHENMFWYRQDPGLGLRLIYFSYDVKMKEKGDIPEGYSVSREKKERFSLILESASTNQTSMYLCASSRGRGATEAFFGQGTRLTVV.

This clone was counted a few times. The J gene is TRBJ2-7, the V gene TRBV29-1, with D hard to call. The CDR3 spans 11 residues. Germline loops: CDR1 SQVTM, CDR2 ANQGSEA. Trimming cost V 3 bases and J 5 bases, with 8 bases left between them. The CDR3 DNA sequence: TGCAGCGTTGATAGTGCCAACGAGCAGTACTTC. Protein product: CSVDSANEQYF.

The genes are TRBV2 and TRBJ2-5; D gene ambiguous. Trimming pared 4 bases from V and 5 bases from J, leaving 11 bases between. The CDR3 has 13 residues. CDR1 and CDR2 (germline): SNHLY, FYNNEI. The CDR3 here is CASSAGQDETQYF. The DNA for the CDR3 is TGTGCCAGCAGTGCTGGGCAGGATGAGACCCAGTACTTC.

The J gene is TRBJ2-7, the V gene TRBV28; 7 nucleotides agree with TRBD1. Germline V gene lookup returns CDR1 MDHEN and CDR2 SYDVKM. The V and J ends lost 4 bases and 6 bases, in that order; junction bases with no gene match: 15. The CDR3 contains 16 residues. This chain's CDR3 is CASSSPGQSIPPEQYF. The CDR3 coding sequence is TGTGCCAGCAGTTCGCCGGGACAGAGCATCCCACCCGAGCAGTACTTC.

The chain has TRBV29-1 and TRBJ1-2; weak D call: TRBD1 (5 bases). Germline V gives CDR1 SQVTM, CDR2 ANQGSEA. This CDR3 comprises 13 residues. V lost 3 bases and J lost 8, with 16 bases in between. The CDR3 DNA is TGCAGCGTTGAGGAGCAGGGAAGATACGGCTACACCTTC. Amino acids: CSVEEQGRYGYTF.

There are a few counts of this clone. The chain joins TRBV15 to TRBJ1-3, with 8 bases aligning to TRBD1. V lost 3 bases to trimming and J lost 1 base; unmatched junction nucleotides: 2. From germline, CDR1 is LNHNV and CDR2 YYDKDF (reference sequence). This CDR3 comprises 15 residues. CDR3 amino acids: CATSSRQGSGNTIYF. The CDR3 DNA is TGTGCCACCAGCAGCAGACAGGGGTCTGGAAACACCATATATTTT.

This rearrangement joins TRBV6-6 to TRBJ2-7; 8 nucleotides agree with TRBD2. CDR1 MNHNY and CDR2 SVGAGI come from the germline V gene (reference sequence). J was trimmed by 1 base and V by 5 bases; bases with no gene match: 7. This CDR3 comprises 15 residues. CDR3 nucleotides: TGTGCCAGCAGTGGCCGGACGGGGGGGTCCTACGAGCAGTACTTC. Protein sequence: CASSGRTGGSYEQYF.

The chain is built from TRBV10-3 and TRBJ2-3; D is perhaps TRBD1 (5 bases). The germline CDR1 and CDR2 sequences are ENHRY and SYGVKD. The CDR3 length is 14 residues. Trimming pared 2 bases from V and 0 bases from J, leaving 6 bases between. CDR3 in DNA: TGTGCCATCAGTGAGGACAGAAGCACAGATACGCAGTATTTT. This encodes CAISEDRSTDTQYF.

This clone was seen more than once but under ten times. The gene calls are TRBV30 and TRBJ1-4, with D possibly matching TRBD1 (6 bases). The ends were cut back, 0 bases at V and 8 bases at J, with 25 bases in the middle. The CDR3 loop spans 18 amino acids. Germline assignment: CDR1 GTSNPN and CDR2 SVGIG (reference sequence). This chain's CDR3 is CAWSVIPSRGGVREKLFF. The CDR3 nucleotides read TGTGCCTGGAGTGTAATACCATCTCGGGGGGGCGTAAGGGAAAAACTGTTTTTT. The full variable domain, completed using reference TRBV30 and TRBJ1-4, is SQTIHQWPATLVQPVGSPLSLECTVEGTSNPNLYWYRQAAGRGLQLLFYSVGIGQISSEVPQNLSASRPQDRQFILSSKKLLLSDSGFYLCAWSVIPSRGGVREKLFFGSGTQLSVL.

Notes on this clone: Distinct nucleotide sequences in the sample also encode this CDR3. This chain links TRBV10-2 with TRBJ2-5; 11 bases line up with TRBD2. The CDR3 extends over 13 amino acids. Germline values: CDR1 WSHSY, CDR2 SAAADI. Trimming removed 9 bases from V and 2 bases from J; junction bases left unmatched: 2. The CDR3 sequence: CASRTSGQETQYF. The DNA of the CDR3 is TGCGCCAGTCGGACTAGCGGGCAAGAGACCCAGTACTTC.

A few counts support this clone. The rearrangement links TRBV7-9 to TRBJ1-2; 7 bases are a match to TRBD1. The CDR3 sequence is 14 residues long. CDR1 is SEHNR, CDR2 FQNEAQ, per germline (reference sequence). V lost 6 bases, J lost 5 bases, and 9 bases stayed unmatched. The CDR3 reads CASSSTGVPYGYTF. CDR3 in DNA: TGTGCCAGCAGTTCTACAGGGGTCCCATATGGCTACACCTTC.

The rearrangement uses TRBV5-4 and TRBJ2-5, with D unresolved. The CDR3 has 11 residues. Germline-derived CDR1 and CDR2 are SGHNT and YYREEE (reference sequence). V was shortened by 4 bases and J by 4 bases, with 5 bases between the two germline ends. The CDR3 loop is CASSQRETQYF. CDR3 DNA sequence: TGTGCCAGCAGCCAGCGAGAGACCCAGTACTTC.

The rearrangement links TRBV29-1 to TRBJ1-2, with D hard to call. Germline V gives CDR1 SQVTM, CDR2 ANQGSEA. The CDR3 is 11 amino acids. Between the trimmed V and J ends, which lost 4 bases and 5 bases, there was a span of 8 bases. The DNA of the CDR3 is TGCAGCGTTGCGGGAGGGTATGGCTACACCTTC. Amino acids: CSVAGGYGYTF.

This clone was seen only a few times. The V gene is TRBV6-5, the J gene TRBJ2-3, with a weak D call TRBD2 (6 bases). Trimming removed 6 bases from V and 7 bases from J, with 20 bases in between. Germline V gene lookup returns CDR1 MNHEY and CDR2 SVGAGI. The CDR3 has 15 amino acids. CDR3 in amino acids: CASSSDGAGRNTQYF. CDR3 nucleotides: TGTGCCAGCAGCTCCGACGGGGCGGGGAGGAATACGCAGTATTTT.

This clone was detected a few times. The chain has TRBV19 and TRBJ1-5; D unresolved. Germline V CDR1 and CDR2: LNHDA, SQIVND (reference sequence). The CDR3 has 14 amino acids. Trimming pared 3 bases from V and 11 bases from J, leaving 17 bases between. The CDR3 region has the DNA TGTGCCAGTAGTATGACGCTGGGGAGGGCATCCCAGCATTTT. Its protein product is CASSMTLGRASQHF.